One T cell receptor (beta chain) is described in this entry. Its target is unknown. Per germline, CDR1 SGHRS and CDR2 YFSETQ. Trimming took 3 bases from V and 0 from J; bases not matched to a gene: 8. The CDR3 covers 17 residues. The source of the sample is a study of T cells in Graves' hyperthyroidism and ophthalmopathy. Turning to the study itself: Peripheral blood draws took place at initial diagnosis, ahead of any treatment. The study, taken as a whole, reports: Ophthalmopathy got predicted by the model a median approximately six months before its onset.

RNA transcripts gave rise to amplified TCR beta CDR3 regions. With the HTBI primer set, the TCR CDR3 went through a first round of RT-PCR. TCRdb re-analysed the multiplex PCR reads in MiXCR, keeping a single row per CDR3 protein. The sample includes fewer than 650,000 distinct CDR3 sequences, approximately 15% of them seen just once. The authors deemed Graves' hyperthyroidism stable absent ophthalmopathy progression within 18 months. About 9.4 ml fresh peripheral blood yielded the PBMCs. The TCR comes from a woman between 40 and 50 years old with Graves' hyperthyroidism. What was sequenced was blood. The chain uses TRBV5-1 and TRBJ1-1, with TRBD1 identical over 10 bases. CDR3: CASSSVGTGAMNTEAFF. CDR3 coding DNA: TGCGCCAGCAGCTCTGTCGGGACAGGGGCCATGAACACTGAAGCTTTCTTT. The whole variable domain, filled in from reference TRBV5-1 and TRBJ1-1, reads KAGVTQTPRYLIKTRGQQVTLSCSPISGHRSVSWYQQTPGQGLQFLFEYFSETQRNKGNFPGRFSGRQFSNSRSEMNVSTLELGDSALYLCASSSVGTGAMNTEAFFGQGTRLTVV.